The TCR beta chain under discussion was sequenced for a study of beta chain features in type 1 diabetes. Study observations and caveats: Shorter templates might be favored by PCR, and equally so in patients and in controls. Using cDNA template may skew counts toward highly expressing activated cells. Type 1 diabetes patients had moderately but significantly shorter TCRB CDR3s in all four CD4+ subsets.

The V and J ends lost 4 bases and 7 bases respectively, with 16 bases between them. Germline values: CDR1 SQVTM, CDR2 ANQGSEA. This CDR3 is built from 13 residues. Reverse transcription of all isolated RNA meant that expressed TCRB transcripts were sequenced. Sequenced by immunoSEQ multiplex PCR; TCRdb stores in-frame clones only, minus some. The sample shows about 250,000 clones, approximately 14% of them seen only once. Worth noting for this clone: No antigen is known for it.

There was one heparinised blood draw per donor, averaging roughly 0.12 L. The source of this sequence is a middle-aged woman in good health. The chain carries TRBV29-1 and TRBJ1-2; D is possibly TRBD1 (5 bases). Input material: naive CD4+ T cells from blood. The CDR3 here is CSVGGLFGAGYTF. CDR3 DNA: TGCAGCGTTGGGGGCCTCTTTGGTGCTGGCTACACCTTC. Based on the CDR3 plus reference TRBV29-1 and TRBJ1-2, the full variable domain is SAVISQKPSRDICQRGTSLTIQCQVDSQVTMMFWYRQQPGQSLTLIATANQGSEATYESGFVIDKFPISRPNLTFSTLTVSNMSPEDSSIYLCSVGGLFGAGYTFGSGTRLTVV.